The 17 T cell receptor beta chains reported below all come from one sample, sequenced in a study of human T cells and chemical hapten exposure. The sample's time point: healthy volunteer bleed at 6 weeks. Extraction yielded total RNA from whole blood (unfractionated). MiXCR was run by TCRdb on the RACE reads, yielding one entry per CDR3 protein. The profile shows 60,000 to 90,000 distinct CDR3 sequences, 7% to 9.5% of them singletons. Sequencing used whole blood. The origin of the receptors is a female donor in good health. Some clones in this sample may be carry-over from other donors' samples.

This clonotype was observed many times. The chain uses TRBV6-2 or TRBV6-3 and TRBJ2-5; D gene ambiguous. CDR1 is MNHEY, CDR2 SVGEGT, per germline. With 7 bases removed from V and 2 bases from J, the gap between germline ends came to 8 bases. This CDR3 has 12 amino acids. Here the CDR3 reads CASTTRQETQYF. The CDR3 bases are TGTGCCAGCACCACAAGACAAGAGACCCAGTACTTC.

This clonotype was detected many times. The J gene is TRBJ2-3, the V gene TRBV20-1; weak D call: TRBD2 (6 bases). Germline V lookup: CDR1 DFQATT, CDR2 SNEGSKA (reference sequence). Trimming took off 0 bases at V and 1 base at J, with 11 bases between the two ends. The CDR3 is made up of 15 amino acids. The CDR3 DNA is TGCAGTGCTAGAGAAGGAGGGGCGGGCACAGATACGCAGTATTTT. The encoded protein is CSAREGGAGTDTQYF.

The rearrangement uses TRBV18 and TRBJ2-1, with 8 bases that match TRBD2. V was pared by 3 bases and J by 5 bases, with 9 bases of the junction left unmatched. The CDR3 extends over 16 amino acids. CDR1 and CDR2 from the germline V gene are KGHSH and LQKENI. CDR3 sequence reads: CASSPTSGGGNNEQFF. DNA of the CDR3: TGTGCCAGCTCACCCACATCGGGCGGGGGGAACAATGAGCAGTTCTTC.

In this sample, this clonotype turned up many times. This chain joins TRBV3-1 and TRBJ1-4; 8 bases fit TRBD1. V trimming: 5 bases; J trimming: 5 bases; junction bases outside the gene matches: 10. The CDR3 length is 16 residues. CDR1 is LGHDT and CDR2 is YNNKEL in the germline V gene (reference sequence). Here the CDR3 DNA reads TGTGCCAGCAGCACGGACAAGGGGGACAGGAATGAAAAACTGTTTTTT. This codes for CASSTDKGDRNEKLFF.

J is TRBJ2-7 and V is TRBV28; D may be TRBD1 (6 bases). CDR1 is MDHEN and CDR2 is SYDVKM in the germline V gene. V was trimmed by 6 bases and J by 2 bases, leaving 26 bases between them. The CDR3 covers 18 residues. In DNA form, the CDR3 reads TGTGCCAGCAGCCCGGGACATCGGGGCCGTCATCGGACCTACGAGCAGTACTTC. As protein: CASSPGHRGRHRTYEQYF.

J is TRBJ2-5 and V is TRBV19; D is unclear. This CDR3 contains 13 residues. The V gene lost 0 bases and the J gene lost 7 bases, with 9 bases spanning the gap. Germline V lookup: CDR1 LNHDA, CDR2 SQIVND (reference sequence). CDR3 region: CASSIDPVGTQYF. CDR3 bases: TGTGCCAGTAGTATAGACCCCGTCGGGACCCAGTACTTC.

This clonotype has more than one count but fewer than ten. The chain has TRBV7-8 and TRBJ2-3; 7 bases map to TRBD2. CDR1 SGHVS and CDR2 FQNEAQ come from the germline V gene. V shed 2 bases and J 5 bases; nucleotides not matched to a gene: 10. The CDR3 runs 16 residues. The CDR3 DNA reads as TGTGCCAGCAGCTTACTCGGGGGGTTTCGGAAAGATACGCAGTATTTT. This codes for CASSLLGGFRKDTQYF.

The chain is built from TRBV29-1 and TRBJ1-1; D is perhaps TRBD1 (6 bases). The V gene lost 1 base and the J gene lost 1 base, with 13 bases spanning the gap. The CDR3 has 15 amino acids. CDR1 SQVTM and CDR2 ANQGSEA come from the germline V gene. The DNA for the CDR3 is TGCAGCGTTGAAGGATTCTGGGACAAGAACACTGAAGCTTTCTTT. This encodes CSVEGFWDKNTEAFF.

This clonotype was counted only a few times. The chain couples TRBV29-1 to TRBJ2-1; the D gene is possibly TRBD1 (6 bases). Deletions cut 6 bases from V and 6 bases from J, with 15 bases between. The CDR3 is 13 amino acids. Germline lookup yields CDR1 SQVTM and CDR2 ANQGSEA. The CDR3 DNA reads TGCAGCGTCCGACGTATCAGGGGCAATGAGCAGTTCTTC. Amino acids: CSVRRIRGNEQFF.

This clonotype was seen at least ten times. This chain uses TRBV12-3 or TRBV12-4 with TRBJ2-5; D is uncertain. This CDR3 spans 11 amino acids. V was trimmed by 2 bases and J by 5 bases, leaving 3 bases between them. CDR3: CASSLMETQYF. Written as DNA, the CDR3 is TGTGCCAGCAGTTTAATGGAGACCCAGTACTTC.

This clonotype appeared many times. This chain links TRBV20-1 with TRBJ2-7; the D gene is possibly TRBD1 (5 bases). The V and J ends lost 0 bases and 1 base respectively, with 16 bases between them. Germline V gene sequence: CDR1 DFQATT, CDR2 SNEGSKA (reference sequence). The CDR3 extends over 16 amino acids. CDR3 region: CSARDPTTDISYEQYF. CDR3 nucleotide sequence: TGCAGTGCTAGAGATCCTACGACAGATATATCCTACGAGCAGTACTTC.

A few counts support this clonotype. The V gene is TRBV29-1, the J gene TRBJ1-2, with a weak D call TRBD1 (6 bases). The CDR3 has 16 amino acids. Germline CDR1 and CDR2: SQVTM and ANQGSEA. V shed 6 bases and J shed 0 bases, with 20 bases lying between them. The chain's CDR3 is CSVPRRLTGTNYGYTF. The DNA of the CDR3 is TGCAGCGTCCCCCGACGTTTGACAGGTACTAACTATGGCTACACCTTC.

The chain combines TRBV7-8 with TRBJ2-3, with a weak D call TRBD2 (5 bases). Trimming pared 6 bases from V and 0 bases from J, leaving 19 bases between. Germline V gene sequence: CDR1 SGHVS, CDR2 FQNEAQ. The CDR3 contains 17 residues. The CDR3 coding sequence is TGTGCCAGCAGGACCCGGCCCTCCCTAGCTAGCACAGATACGCAGTATTTT. Translation gives CASRTRPSLASTDTQYF. The entire variable domain, with the rest obtained from reference TRBV7-8 and TRBJ2-3, is as follows: GAGVSQSPRYKVAKRGQDVALRCDPISGHVSLFWYQQALGQGPEFLTYFQNEAQLDKSGLPSDRFFAERPEGSVSTLKIQRTQQEDSAVYLCASRTRPSLASTDTQYFGPGTRLTVL.

This clonotype came up a few times. This chain uses TRBV28 with TRBJ2-1; 8 positions agree with TRBD2. The V gene's germline CDR1 is MDHEN and CDR2 SYDVKM. The CDR3 consists of 15 residues. Unmatched junction bases numbered 10, after V lost 6 bases and J lost 6 bases. The CDR3 DNA is TGTGCCAGCAGCACGGGACTAGATGTCGCCAATGAGCAGTTCTTC. It is translated as CASSTGLDVANEQFF.

This clonotype has a count of ten or more. The chain is built from TRBV12-3 or TRBV12-4 and TRBJ2-3; tentatively, D is TRBD1 or TRBD2 (5 bases each). V was trimmed by 1 base and J by 2 bases, leaving 10 bases between them. This CDR3 comprises 15 residues. The CDR3 bases are TGTGCCAGCAGTTTAGGCCGGGACGACACAGATACGCAGTATTTT. Protein sequence: CASSLGRDDTDTQYF.

There are many counts of this clonotype. This rearrangement joins TRBV20-1 to TRBJ2-3; D uncertain. CDR3 length equals 14 residues. Between the trimmed V and J ends, which lost 0 bases and 6 bases, there was a span of 13 bases. CDR1 DFQATT and CDR2 SNEGSKA come from the germline V gene (reference sequence). The chain's CDR3 is CSARDPSAADTQYF. In DNA, the CDR3 is TGCAGTGCTAGAGATCCCAGCGCTGCGGATACGCAGTATTTT.

This clonotype was seen repeatedly, ten times or more. The chain is built from TRBV6-1 and TRBJ1-1; a possible D gene is TRBD1 (6 bases). Germline values: CDR1 MNHNS, CDR2 SASEGT. This CDR3 has 16 residues. Trimming stripped 5 bases from V and 1 base from J, with 17 bases between. This chain's CDR3 is CASSQSTGYRNTEAFF. In DNA form, the CDR3 reads TGTGCCAGCAGTCAATCTACAGGGTACAGGAACACTGAAGCTTTCTTT.